This paragraph reports one T cell receptor beta chain. The data originate from a study of blood T cell repertoires in COVID-19. Libraries were prepared by immunoSEQ multiplex PCR; TCRdb keeps only in-frame clonotypes and omits some of them. This table holds approximately 150,000 clones, 65% to 85% found once. The sample consisted of PBMCs or T cells enriched from blood (not recorded which). This clonotype was obtained from an older man who had been exposed to COVID-19.

DNA of the CDR3: TGTGCCTGGAGTGTACGCAGGGGCAGAATCGACTATGGCTACACCTTC. As protein: CAWSVRRGRIDYGYTF. This chain links TRBV30 with TRBJ1-2; D might be TRBD1 (6 bases). V lost 0 bases, J lost 3 bases, and 17 bases lay in between. This CDR3 has 16 amino acids. Germline V gene lookup returns CDR1 GTSNPN and CDR2 SVGIG (reference sequence). The entire variable domain, with the rest obtained from reference TRBV30 and TRBJ1-2, is as follows: SQTIHQWPATLVQPVGSPLSLECTVEGTSNPNLYWYRQAAGRGLQLLFYSVGIGQISSEVPQNLSASRPQDRQFILSSKKLLLSDSGFYLCAWSVRRGRIDYGYTFGSGTRLTVV.